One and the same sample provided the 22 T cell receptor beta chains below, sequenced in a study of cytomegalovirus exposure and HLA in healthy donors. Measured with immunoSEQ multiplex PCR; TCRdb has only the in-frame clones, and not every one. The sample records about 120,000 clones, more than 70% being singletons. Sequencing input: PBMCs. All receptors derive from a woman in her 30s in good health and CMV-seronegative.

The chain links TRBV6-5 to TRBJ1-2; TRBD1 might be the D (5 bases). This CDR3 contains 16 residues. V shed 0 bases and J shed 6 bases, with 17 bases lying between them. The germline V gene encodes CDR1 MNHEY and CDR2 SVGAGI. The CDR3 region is CASSYSPFGRGDGYTF. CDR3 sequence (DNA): TGTGCCAGCAGTTACTCCCCCTTCGGGAGGGGAGATGGCTACACCTTC.

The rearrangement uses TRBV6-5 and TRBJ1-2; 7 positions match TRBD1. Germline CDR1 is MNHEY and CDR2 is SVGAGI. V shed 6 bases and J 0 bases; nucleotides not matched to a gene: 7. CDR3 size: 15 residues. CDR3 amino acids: CASSQVTGPNYGYTF. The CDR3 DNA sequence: TGTGCCAGCAGCCAGGTGACAGGGCCTAACTATGGCTACACCTTC.

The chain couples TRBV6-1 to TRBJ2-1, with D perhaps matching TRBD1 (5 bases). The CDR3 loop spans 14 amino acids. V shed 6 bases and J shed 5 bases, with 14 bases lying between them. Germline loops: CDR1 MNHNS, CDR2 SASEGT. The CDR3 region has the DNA TGTGCCAGCAGAGACCAGGGTTCCGACAATGAGCAGTTCTTC. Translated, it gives CASRDQGSDNEQFF.

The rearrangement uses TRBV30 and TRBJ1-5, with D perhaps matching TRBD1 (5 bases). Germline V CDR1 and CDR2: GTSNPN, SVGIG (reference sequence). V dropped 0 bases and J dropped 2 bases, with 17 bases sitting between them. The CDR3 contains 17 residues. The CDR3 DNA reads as TGTGCCTGGAGTGTCGCGGGGGGGGTTAAGGGCAATCAGCCCCAGCATTTT. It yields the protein CAWSVAGGVKGNQPQHF.

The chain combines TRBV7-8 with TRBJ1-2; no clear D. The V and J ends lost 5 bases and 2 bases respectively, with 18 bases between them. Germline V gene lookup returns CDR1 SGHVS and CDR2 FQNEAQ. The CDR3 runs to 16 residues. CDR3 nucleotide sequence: TGTGCCAGCAGCCTGGCTTGGCCCGGAGGCAACTATGGCTACACCTTC. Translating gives CASSLAWPGGNYGYTF.

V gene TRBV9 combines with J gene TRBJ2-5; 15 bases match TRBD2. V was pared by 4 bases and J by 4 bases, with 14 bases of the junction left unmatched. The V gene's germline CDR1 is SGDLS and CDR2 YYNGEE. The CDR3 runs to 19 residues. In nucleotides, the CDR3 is TGTGCCAGCAGCCCATCCGGACTAGCGGGGGGGCAGGGGCGAGAGACCCAGTACTTC. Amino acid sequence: CASSPSGLAGGQGRETQYF.

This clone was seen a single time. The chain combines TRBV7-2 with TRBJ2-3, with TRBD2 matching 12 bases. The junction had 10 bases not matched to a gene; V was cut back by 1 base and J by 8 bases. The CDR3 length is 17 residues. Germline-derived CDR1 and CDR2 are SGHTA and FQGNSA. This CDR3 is CASSLGTSGALGGTQYF. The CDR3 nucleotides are TGTGCCAGCAGCTTAGGGACTAGCGGGGCCCTGGGGGGTACGCAGTATTTT.

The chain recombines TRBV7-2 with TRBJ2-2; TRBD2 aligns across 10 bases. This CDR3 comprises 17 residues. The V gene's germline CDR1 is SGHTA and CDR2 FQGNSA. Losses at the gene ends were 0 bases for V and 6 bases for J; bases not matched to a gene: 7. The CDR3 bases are TGTGCCAGCAGCTTAGCCCCCAGCGGGGGGGCGGCCGGGGAGCTGTTTTTT. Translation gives CASSLAPSGGAAGELFF.

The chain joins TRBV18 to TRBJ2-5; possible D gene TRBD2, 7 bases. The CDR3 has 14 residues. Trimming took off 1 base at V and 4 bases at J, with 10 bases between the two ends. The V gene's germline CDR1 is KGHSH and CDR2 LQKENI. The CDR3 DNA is TGTGCCAGCTCACCACTTAGGGGGGGAGAGACCCAGTACTTC. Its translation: CASSPLRGGETQYF.

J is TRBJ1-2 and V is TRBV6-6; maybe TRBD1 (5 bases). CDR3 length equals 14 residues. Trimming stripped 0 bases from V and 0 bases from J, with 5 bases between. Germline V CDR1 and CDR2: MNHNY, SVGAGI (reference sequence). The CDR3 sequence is CASSYSTANYGYTF. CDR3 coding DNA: TGTGCCAGCAGTTACTCGACAGCTAACTATGGCTACACCTTC.

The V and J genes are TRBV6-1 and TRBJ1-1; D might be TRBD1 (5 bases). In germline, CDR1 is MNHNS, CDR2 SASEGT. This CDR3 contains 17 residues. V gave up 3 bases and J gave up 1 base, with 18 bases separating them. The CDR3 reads CASSDDSGWGPNTEAFF. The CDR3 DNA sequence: TGTGCCAGCAGTGACGACTCAGGTTGGGGCCCGAACACTGAAGCTTTCTTT.

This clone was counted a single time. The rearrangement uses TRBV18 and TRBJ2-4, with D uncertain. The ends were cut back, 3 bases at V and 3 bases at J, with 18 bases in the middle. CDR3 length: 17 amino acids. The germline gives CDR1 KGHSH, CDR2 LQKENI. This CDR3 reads CASSPATVPTIKNIQYF. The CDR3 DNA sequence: TGTGCCAGCTCACCCGCGACCGTACCGACAATCAAAAACATTCAGTACTTC.

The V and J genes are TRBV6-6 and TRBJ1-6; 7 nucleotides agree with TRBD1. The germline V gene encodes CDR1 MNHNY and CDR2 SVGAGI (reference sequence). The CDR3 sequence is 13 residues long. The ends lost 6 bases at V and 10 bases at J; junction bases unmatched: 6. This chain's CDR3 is CASRDRVGSPLHF. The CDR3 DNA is TGTGCCAGCAGAGACAGGGTAGGGTCACCCCTCCACTTT.

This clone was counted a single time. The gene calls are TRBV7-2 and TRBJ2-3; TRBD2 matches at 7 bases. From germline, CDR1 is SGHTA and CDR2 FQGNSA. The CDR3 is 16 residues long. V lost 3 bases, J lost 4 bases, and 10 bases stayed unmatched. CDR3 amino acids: CASSFRLAVPSDTQYF. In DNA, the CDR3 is TGTGCCAGCAGCTTTCGGCTAGCGGTACCTTCAGATACGCAGTATTTT.

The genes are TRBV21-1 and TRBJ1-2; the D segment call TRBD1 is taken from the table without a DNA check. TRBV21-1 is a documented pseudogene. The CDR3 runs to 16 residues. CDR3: CASSRARTGKYYGYTF. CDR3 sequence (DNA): TGTGCCAGCAGCAGAGCGAGGACAGGGAAATACTATGGCTACACCTTC.

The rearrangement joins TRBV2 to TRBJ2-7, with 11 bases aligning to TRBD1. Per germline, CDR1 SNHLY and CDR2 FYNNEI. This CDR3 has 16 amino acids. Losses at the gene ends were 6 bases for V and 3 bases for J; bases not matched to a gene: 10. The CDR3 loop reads CASRVWDRGSDYEQYF. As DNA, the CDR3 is TGTGCCAGCAGGGTCTGGGACAGGGGGTCCGACTACGAGCAGTACTTC.

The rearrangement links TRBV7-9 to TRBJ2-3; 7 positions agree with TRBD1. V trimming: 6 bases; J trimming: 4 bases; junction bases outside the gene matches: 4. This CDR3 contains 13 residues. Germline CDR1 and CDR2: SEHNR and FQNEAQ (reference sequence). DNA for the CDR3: TGTGCCAGCAGAAAGGACAGGTCAGATACGCAGTATTTT. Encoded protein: CASRKDRSDTQYF.

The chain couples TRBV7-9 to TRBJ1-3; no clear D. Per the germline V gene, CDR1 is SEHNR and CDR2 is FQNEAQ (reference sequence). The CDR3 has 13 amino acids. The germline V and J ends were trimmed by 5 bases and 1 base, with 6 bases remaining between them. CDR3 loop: CASSHSSGNTIYF. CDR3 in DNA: TGTGCCAGCAGCCACAGTTCTGGAAACACCATATATTTT.

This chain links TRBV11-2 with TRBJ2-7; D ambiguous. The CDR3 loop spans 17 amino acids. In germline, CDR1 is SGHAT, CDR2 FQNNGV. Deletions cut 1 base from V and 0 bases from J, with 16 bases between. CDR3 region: CASSLATWPGSSYEQYF. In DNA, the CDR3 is TGTGCCAGCAGCTTAGCGACATGGCCTGGGTCCTCCTACGAGCAGTACTTC.

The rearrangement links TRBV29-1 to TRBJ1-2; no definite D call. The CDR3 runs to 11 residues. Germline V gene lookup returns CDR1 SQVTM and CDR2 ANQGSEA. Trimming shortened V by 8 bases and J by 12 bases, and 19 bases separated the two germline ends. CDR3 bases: TGCAGCACAAAAGAACCGGGTGCGAACACCTTC. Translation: CSTKEPGANTF.

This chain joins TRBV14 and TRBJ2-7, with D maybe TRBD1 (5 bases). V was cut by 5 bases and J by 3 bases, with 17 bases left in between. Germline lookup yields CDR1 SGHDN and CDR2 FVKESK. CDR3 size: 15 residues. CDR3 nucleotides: TGTGCCAGCAGCTCAAGGTCGAGCAGGGTCTACGAGCAGTACTTC. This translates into CASSSRSSRVYEQYF.

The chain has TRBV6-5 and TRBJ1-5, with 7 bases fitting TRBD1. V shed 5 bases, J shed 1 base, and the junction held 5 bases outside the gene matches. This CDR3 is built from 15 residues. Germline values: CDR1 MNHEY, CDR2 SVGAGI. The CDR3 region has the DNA TGTGCCAGCAGTCAGGGGGGACAGAGCAATCAGCCCCAGCATTTT. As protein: CASSQGGQSNQPQHF.